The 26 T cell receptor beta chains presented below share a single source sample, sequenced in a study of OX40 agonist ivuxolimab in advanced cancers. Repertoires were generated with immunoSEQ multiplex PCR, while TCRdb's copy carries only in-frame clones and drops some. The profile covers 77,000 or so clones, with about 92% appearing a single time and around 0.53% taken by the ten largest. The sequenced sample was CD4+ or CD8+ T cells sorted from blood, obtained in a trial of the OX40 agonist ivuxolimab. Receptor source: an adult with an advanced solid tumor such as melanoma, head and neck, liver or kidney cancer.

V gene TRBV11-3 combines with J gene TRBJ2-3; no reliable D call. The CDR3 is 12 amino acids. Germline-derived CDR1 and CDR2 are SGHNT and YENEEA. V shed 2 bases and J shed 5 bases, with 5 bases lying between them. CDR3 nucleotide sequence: TGTGCCAGCAGCTTACATGTAGATACGCAGTATTTT. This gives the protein CASSLHVDTQYF.

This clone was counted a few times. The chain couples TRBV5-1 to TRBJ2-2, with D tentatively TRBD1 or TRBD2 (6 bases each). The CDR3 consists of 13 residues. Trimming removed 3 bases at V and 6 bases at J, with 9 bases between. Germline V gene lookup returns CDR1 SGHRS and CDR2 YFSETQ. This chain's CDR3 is CASSSEGAGELFF. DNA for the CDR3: TGCGCCAGCAGCTCGGAGGGGGCCGGGGAGCTGTTTTTT. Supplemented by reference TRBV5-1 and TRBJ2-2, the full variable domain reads KAGVTQTPRYLIKTRGQQVTLSCSPISGHRSVSWYQQTPGQGLQFLFEYFSETQRNKGNFPGRFSGRQFSNSRSEMNVSTLELGDSALYLCASSSEGAGELFFGEGSRLTVL.

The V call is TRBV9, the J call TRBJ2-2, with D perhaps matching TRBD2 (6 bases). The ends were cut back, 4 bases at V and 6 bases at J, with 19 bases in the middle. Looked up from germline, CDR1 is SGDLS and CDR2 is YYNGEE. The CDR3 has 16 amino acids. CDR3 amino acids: CASSYSGSGMAGELFF. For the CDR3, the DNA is TGTGCCAGCAGCTATAGCGGCTCGGGAATGGCCGGGGAGCTGTTTTTT.

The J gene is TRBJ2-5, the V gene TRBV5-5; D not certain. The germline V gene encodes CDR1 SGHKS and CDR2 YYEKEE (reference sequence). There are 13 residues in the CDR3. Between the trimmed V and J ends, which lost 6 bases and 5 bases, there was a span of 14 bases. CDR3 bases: TGTGCCAGCACCCCCAACGGTATGGAGACCCAGTACTTC. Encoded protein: CASTPNGMETQYF.

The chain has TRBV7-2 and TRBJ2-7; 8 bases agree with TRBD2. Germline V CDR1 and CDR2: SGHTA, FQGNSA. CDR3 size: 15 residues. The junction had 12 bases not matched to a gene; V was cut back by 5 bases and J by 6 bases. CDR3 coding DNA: TGTGCCAGCAGCGCCCGAGGAGCGGGAGAGGTCGAGCAGTACTTC. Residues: CASSARGAGEVEQYF.

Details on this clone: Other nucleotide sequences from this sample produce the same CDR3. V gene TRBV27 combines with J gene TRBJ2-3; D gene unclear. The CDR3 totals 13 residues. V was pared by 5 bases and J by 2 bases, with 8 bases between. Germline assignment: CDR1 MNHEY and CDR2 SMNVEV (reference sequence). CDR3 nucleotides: TGTGCCAGCAGTCACCGACCCACAGATACGCAGTATTTT. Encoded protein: CASSHRPTDTQYF.

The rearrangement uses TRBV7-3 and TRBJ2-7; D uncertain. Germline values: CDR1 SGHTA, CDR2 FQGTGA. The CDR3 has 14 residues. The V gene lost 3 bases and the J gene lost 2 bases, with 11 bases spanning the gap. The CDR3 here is CASSLGKAPYEQYF. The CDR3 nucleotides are TGTGCCAGCAGCTTGGGGAAAGCTCCCTACGAGCAGTACTTC.

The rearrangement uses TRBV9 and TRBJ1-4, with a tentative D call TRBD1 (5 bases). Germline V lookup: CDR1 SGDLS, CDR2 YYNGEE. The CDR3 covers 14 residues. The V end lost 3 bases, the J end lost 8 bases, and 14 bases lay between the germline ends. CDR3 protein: CASSALGTTEKLFF. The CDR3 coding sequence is TGTGCCAGCAGCGCTCTTGGGACGACAGAAAAACTGTTTTTT.

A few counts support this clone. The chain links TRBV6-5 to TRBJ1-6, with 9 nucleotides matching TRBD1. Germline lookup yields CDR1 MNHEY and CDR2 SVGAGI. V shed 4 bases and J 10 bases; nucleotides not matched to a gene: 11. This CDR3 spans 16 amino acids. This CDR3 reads CASSSRGQGRGSPLHF. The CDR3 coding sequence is TGTGCCAGCAGTTCTAGGGGACAGGGAAGAGGATCACCCCTCCACTTT.

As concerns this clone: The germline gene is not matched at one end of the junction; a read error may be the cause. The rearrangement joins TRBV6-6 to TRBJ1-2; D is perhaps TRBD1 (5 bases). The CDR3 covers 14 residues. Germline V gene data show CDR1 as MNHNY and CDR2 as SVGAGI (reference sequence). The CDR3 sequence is CASSNSGGNYGYTF. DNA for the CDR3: TGTGCCAGCAGTAACTCGGGGGGGAACTATGGCTACACCTTC.

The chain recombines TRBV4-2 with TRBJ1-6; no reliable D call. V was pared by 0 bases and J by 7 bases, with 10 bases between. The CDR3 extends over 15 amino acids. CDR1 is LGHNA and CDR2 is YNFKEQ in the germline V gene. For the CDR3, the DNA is TGTGCCAGCAGCCAAGAGAGAGCGGGAAATTCACCCCTCCACTTT. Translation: CASSQERAGNSPLHF.

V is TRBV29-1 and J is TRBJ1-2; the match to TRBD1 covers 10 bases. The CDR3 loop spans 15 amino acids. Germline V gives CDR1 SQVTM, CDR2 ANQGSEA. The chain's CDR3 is CSDGGTGEITAGYTF. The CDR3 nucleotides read TGCAGTGATGGAGGGACAGGGGAGATAACTGCGGGCTACACCTTC. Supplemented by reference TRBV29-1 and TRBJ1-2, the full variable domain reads SAVISQKPSRDICQRGTSLTIQCQVDSQVTMMFWYRQQPGQSLTLIATANQGSEATYESGFVIDKFPISRPNLTFSTLTVSNMSPEDSSIYLCSDGGTGEITAGYTFGSGTRLTVV.

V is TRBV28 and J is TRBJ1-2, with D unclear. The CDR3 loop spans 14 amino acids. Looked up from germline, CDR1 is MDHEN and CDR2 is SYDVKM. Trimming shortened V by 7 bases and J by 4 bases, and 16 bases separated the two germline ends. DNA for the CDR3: TGTGCCAGCACCTTAACCCCCAGTATCTATGGCTACACCTTC. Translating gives CASTLTPSIYGYTF.

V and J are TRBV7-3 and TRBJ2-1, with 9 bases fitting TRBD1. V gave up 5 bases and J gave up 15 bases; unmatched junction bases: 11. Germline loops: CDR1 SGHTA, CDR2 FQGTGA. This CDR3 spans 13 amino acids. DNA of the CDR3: TGTGCCAGCAGCCCATGGCGGGGGACAGGGTTGTTCTTC. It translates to CASSPWRGTGLFF.

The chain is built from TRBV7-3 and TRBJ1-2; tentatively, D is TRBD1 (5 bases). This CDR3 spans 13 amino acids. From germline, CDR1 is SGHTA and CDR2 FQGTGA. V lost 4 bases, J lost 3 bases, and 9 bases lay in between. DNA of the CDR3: TGTGCCAGCAGCTCTCAGGGTGACTATGGCTACACCTTC. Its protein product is CASSSQGDYGYTF.

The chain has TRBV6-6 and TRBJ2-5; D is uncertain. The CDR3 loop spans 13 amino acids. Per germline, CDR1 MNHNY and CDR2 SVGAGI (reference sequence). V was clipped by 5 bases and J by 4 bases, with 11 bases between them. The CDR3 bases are TGTGCCAGCAGTCAGACCCCCCGAGAGACCCAGTACTTC. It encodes CASSQTPRETQYF.

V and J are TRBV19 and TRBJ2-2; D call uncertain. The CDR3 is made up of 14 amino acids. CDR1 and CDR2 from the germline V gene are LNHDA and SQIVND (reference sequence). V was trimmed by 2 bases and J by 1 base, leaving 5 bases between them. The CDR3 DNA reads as TGTGCCAGTAGTATACAGGAGAACACCGGGGAGCTGTTTTTT. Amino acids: CASSIQENTGELFF.

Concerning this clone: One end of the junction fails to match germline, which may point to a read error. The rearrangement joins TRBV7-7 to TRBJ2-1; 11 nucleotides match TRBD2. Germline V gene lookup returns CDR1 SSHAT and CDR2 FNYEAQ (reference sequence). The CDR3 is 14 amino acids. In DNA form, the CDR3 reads TGTGCTAGCAGCCCAGGGGTAGCGGGAGGGAAGCAGTTCTTC. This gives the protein CASSPGVAGGKQFF.

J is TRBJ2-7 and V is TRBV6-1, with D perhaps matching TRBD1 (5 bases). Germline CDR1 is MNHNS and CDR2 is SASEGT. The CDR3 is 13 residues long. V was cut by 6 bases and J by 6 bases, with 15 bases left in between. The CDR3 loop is CASRTRQTREQYF. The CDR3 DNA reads TGTGCCAGCAGAACCAGACAGACCCGCGAGCAGTACTTC.

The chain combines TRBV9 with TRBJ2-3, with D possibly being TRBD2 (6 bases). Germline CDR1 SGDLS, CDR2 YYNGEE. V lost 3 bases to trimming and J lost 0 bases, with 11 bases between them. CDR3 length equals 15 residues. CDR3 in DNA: TGTGCCAGCAGCGATAGCGGTACTAGCACAGATACGCAGTATTTT. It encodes CASSDSGTSTDTQYF. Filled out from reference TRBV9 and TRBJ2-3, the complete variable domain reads DSGVTQTPKHLITATGQRVTLRCSPRSGDLSVYWYQQSLDQGLQFLIQYYNGEERAKGNILERFSAQQFPDLHSELNLSSLELGDSALYFCASSDSGTSTDTQYFGPGTRLTVL.

CDR3 coding DNA: TGTGCCAGCAGCTCCCTAGGGGAAAGCCAGCCCCAGCATTTT. Protein sequence: CASSSLGESQPQHF. V gene TRBV7-2 combines with J gene TRBJ1-5; D may be TRBD1 (5 bases). The CDR3 extends over 14 amino acids. Germline CDR1 reads SGHTA; CDR2 reads FQGNSA. Trimming stripped 4 bases from V and 7 bases from J, with 14 bases between.

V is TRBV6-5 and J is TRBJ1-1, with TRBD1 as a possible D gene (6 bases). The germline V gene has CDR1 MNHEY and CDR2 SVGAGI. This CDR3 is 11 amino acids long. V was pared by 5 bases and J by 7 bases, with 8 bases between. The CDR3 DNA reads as TGTGCCAGCAGTCACAGGGTTGAAGCTTTCTTT. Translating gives CASSHRVEAFF.

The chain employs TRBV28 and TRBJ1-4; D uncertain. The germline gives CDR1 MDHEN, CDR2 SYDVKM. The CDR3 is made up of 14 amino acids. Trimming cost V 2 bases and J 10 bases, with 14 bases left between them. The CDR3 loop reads CASSLVASPGKLFF. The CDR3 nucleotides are TGTGCCAGCAGTTTAGTGGCCTCCCCAGGAAAACTGTTTTTT. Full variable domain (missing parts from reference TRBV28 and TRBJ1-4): DVKVTQSSRYLVKRTGEKVFLECVQDMDHENMFWYRQDPGLGLRLIYFSYDVKMKEKGDIPEGYSVSREKKERFSLILESASTNQTSMYLCASSLVASPGKLFFGSGTQLSVL.

The CDR3 is CASSLERAADTQYF. In DNA form, the CDR3 reads TGTGCCAGCAGCTTGGAAAGGGCGGCAGATACGCAGTATTTT. V is TRBV5-6 and J is TRBJ2-3; D is undetermined. This CDR3 spans 14 amino acids. Germline CDR1 reads SGHDT; CDR2 reads YYEEEE. Trimming pared 0 bases from V and 4 bases from J, leaving 9 bases between.

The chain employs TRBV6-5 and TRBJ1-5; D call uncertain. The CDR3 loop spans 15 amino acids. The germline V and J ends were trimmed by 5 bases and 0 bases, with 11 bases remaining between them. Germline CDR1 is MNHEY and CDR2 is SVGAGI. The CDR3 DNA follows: TGTGCCAGCAGTCCCACTTCGCATAGCAATCAGCCCCAGCATTTT. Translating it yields CASSPTSHSNQPQHF.

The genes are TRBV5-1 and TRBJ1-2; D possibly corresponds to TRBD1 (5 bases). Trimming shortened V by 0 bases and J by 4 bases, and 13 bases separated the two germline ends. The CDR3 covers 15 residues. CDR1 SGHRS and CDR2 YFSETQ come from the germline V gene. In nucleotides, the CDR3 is TGCGCCAGCAGCTTGGCGGCGGAAACAGGCTATGGCTACACCTTC. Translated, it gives CASSLAAETGYGYTF.